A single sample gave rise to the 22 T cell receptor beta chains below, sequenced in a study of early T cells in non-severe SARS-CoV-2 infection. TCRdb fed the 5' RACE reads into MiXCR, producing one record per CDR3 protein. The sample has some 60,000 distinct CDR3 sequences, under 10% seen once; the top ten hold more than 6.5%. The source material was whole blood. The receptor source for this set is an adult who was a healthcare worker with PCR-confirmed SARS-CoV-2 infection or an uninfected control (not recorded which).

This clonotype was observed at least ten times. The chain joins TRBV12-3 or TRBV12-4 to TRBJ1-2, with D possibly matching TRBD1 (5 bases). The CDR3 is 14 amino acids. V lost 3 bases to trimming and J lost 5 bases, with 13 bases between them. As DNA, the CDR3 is TGTGCCAGCAGTTTGCTTCGGGGGGGATATGGCTACACCTTC. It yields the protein CASSLLRGGYGYTF.

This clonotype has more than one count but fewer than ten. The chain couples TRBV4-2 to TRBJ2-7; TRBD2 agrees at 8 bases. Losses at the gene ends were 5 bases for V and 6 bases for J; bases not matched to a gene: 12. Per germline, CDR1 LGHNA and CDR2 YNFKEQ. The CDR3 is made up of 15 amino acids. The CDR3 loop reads CASSKSSGEYVEQYF. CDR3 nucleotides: TGTGCCAGCAGCAAAAGTAGCGGGGAGTACGTCGAGCAGTACTTC.

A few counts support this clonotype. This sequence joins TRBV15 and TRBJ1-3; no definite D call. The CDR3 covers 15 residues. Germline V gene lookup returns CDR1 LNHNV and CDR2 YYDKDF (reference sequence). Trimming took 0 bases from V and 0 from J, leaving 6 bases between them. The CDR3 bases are TGTGCCACCAGCAGAGATAGGAGCTCTGGAAACACCATATATTTT. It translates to CATSRDRSSGNTIYF.

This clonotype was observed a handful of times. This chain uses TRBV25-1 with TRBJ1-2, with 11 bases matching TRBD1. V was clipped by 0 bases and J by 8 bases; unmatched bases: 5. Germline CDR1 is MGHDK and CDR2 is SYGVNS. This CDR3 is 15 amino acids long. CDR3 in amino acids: CASSEYQGQGAGYTF. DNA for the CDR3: TGTGCCAGCAGTGAATATCAAGGACAGGGGGCCGGCTACACCTTC.

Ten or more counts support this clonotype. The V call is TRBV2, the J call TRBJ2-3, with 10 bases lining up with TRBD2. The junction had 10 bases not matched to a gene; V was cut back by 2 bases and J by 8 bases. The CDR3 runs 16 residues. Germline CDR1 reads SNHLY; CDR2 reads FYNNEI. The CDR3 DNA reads TGTGCCAGCAGTGAAAGTGGCCGACTAGCGGGTGGTACGCAGTATTTT. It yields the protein CASSESGRLAGGTQYF.

DNA for the CDR3: TGCGCCAGCAGCGGATTACCGACAGGCCGTCACTATGGCTACACCTTC. Protein: CASSGLPTGRHYGYTF. V usage is TRBV5-1 and J usage is TRBJ1-2; the D gene is possibly TRBD1 (6 bases). The CDR3 has 16 residues. The V end was cut by 4 bases, the J end by 3 bases, with 19 bases between. Germline V gene sequence: CDR1 SGHRS, CDR2 YFSETQ.

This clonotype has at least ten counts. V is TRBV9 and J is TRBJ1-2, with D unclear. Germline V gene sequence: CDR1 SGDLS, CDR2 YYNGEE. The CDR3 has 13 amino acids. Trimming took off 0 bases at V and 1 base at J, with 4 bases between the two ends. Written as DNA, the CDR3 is TGTGCCAGCAGCGTAGGCAGTAACTATGGCTACACCTTC. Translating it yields CASSVGSNYGYTF.

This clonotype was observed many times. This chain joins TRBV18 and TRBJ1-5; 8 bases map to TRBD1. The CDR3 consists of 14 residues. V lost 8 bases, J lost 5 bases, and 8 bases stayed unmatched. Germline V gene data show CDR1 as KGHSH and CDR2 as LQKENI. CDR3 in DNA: TGTGCCAGCGGCCAGGGGACAGGTTATCAGCCCCAGCATTTT. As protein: CASGQGTGYQPQHF.

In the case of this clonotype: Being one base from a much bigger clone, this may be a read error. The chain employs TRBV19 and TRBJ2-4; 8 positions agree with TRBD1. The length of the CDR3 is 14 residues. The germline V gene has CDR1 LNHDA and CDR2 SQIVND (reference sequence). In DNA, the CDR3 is TGTACCAGTAGTAGGGGGACAGGCAGAAACATTCAGTACTTC. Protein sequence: CTSSRGTGRNIQYF.

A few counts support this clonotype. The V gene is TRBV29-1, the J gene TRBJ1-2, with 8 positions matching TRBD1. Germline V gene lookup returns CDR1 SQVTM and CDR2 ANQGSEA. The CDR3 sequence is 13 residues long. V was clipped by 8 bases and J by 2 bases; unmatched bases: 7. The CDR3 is CSSEDRVNYGYTF. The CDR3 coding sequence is TGCAGCTCCGAGGACAGGGTGAACTATGGCTACACCTTC.

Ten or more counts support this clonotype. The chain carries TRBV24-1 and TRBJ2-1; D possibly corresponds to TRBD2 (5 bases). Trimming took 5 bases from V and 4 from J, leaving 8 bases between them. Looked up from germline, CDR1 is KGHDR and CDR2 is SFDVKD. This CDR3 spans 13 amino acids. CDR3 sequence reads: CATSGVAYNEQFF. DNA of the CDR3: TGTGCCACCAGTGGGGTAGCGTACAATGAGCAGTTCTTC.

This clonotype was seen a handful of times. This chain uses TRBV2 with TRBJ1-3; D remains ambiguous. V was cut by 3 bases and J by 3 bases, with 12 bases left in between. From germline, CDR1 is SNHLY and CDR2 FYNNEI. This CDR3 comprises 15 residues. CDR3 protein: CASSDVSAGGNTIYF. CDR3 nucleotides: TGTGCCAGCAGTGATGTCTCAGCAGGTGGAAACACCATATATTTT.

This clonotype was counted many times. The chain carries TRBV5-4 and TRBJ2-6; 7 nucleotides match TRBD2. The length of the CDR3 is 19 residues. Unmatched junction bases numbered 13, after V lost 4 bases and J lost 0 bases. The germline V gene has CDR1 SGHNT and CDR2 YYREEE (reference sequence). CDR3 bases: TGTGCCAGCAGCCCGATGACTAGCAGAAGATCCTCTGGGGCCAACGTCCTGACTTTC. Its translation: CASSPMTSRRSSGANVLTF.

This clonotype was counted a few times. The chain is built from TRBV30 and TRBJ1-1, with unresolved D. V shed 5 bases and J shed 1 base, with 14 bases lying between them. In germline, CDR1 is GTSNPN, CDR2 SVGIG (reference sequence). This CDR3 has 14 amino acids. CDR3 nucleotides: TGTGCCTGGGACGGAGGCTGGCCGAACACTGAAGCTTTCTTT. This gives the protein CAWDGGWPNTEAFF.

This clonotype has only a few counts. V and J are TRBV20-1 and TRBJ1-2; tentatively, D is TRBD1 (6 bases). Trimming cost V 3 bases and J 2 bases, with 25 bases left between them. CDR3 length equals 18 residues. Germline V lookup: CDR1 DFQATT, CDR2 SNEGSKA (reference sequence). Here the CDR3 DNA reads TGCAGTGCTAGGCAAGACCTAGGCGTTTGGCAGGGGAACTATGGCTACACCTTC. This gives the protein CSARQDLGVWQGNYGYTF.

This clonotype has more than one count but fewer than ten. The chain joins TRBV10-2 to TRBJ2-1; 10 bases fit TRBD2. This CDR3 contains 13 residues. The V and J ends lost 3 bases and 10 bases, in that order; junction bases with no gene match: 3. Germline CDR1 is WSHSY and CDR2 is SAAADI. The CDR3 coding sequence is TGCGCCAGCAGTGAACTAGCGGGATGGGAGCAGTTCTTC. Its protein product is CASSELAGWEQFF.

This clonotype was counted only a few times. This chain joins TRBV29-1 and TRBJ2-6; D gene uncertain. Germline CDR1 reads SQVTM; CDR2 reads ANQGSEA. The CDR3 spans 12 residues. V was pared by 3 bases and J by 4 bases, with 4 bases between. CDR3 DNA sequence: TGCAGCGTTGAGCCAGGGGCCAACGTCCTGACTTTC. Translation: CSVEPGANVLTF.

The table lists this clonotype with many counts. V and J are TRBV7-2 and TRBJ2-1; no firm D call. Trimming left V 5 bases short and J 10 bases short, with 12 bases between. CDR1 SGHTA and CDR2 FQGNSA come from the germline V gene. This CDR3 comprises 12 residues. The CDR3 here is CASSPTSDEQFF. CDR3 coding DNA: TGTGCCAGCAGCCCAACCTCTGACGAGCAGTTCTTC.

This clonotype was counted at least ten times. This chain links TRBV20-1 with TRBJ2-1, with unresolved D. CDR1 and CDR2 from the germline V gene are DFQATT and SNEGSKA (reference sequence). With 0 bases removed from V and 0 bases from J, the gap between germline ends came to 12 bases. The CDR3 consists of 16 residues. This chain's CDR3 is CSARDRTAVSYNEQFF. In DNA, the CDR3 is TGCAGTGCTAGAGATCGTACGGCGGTCTCCTACAATGAGCAGTTCTTC.

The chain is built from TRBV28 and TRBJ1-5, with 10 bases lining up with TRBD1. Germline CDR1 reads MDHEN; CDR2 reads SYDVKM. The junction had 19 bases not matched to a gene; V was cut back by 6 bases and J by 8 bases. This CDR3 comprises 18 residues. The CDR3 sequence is CASRVTGTGAAPTKPQHF. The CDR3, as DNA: TGTGCCAGCAGGGTTACCGGGACAGGGGCCGCCCCAACTAAGCCCCAGCATTTT.

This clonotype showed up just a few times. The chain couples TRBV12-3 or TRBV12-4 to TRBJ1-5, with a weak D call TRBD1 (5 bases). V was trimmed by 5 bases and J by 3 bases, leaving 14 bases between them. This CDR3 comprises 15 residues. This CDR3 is CASSGLRGPNQPQHF. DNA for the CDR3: TGTGCCAGCAGTGGCCTCCGGGGCCCCAATCAGCCCCAGCATTTT.

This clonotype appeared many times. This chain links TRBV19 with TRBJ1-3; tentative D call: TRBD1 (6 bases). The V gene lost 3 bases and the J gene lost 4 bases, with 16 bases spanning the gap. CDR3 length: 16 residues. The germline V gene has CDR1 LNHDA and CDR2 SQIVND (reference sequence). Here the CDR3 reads CASSIGPGASGNTIYF. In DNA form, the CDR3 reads TGTGCCAGTAGTATTGGTCCAGGGGCGAGCGGAAACACCATATATTTT.